The sequence of this T cell receptor beta chain was determined in a study of blood T cell repertoires in COVID-19. The overall study: Collection of acute and convalescent COVID-19 samples took place in the United States, Italy and Spain.

The data were produced by immunoSEQ multiplex PCR, yet TCRdb's version contains in-frame clones alone and is incomplete. The sample includes 290,000 or so clones, approximately 80% of them seen just once. This TCR was recovered from a man between 40 and 49 years old who had been exposed to COVID-19. The sequenced material came from PBMCs or T cells enriched from blood (not recorded which).

This CDR3 is CASSQAGPMSGGAEQFF. In DNA form, the CDR3 reads TGTGCCAGCAGCCAAGCTGGTCCTATGTCGGGAGGTGCTGAGCAGTTCTTC. The chain recombines TRBV3-1 (or the pseudogene TRBV3-2) with TRBJ2-1; 7 nucleotides align to TRBD2. CDR1 LGHDT and CDR2 YNNKEL come from the germline V gene (reference sequence). This CDR3 is built from 17 residues. J gave up 9 bases and V 1 base, and 15 bases lay outside the gene matches.